This T cell receptor beta chain stems from a study of Ad26.COV2.S vaccination and SARS-CoV-2 variants. Broader study findings: The breadth of spike-specific CD8+ and CD4+ T cell responses after vaccination was reportedly substantial. Vaccinated individuals (as opposed to placebo recipients) had higher spike-specific TCR breadth. Analyses that measured TCR breadth and depth may have underestimated total T cell responses.

This clone was observed a few times. Its target is unknown. CDR3 size: 14 residues. With 11 bases removed from V and 10 bases from J, the gap between germline ends came to 24 bases. Looked up from germline, CDR1 is LNHDA and CDR2 is SQIVND (reference sequence). Sequencing used immunoSEQ multiplex PCR; TCRdb keeps in-frame clones, though not all of them. The sample records about 98,000 clones, less than 85% being singletons. This rearrangement joins TRBV19 to TRBJ2-1; no clear D gene. The source was peripheral blood, collected after recovery from COVID-19. The origin of this receptor is a human donor who had recovered from COVID-19. CDR3 in amino acids: CASSPGFENREQFF. The CDR3 coding sequence is TGTGCCTCCTCCCCGGGCTTCGAGAATCGAGAGCAGTTCTTC.